This record covers a single T cell receptor (beta chain). The antigen remains unidentified. The data were obtained in a study of cytomegalovirus exposure and HLA in healthy donors. About the study: One earlier analysis, a look at 150 million to 200 million T cells, found some 120 million unique TCR beta sequences. General observations from the study: In presence/absence analyses, roughly uniform sequencing depth across donors was assumed. HLA alleles were associated with some 16,000 TCR beta sequences in a later analysis at 0.05 false discovery rate. As a later analysis showed, a missense DCLRE1C variant was linked to trimming of TCR beta V- and J-genes.

The study ran its PCR with 60 Vbeta and 13 Jbeta primers. This table comes from immunoSEQ multiplex PCR, and its TCRdb copy is limited to in-frame clones, with some not included. This listing includes around 200,000 clones. This clonotype was sampled from a girl aged 2 to 9 in good health and CMV-seropositive. Sequencing was performed on PBMCs.

The CDR3 sequence: CASSLWGQPRRGYTF. DNA of the CDR3: TGTGCCAGCAGTTTATGGGGACAGCCACGGCGTGGCTACACCTTC. This chain links TRBV28 with TRBJ1-2, with 7 bases that match TRBD1. Germline values: CDR1 MDHEN, CDR2 SYDVKM. CDR3 length: 15 amino acids. V lost 0 bases and J lost 7; bases outside the gene matches: 8.